This T cell receptor beta chain was captured in a study of blood T cell repertoires in COVID-19. At the level of the study: Some COVID-19 samples were acute and others convalescent; all came from the United States, Italy and Spain. PBMCs, B-cell-depleted T cells, or T cells were the source of the cDNA or gDNA that made up the material.

Per the original data handling: Estimates of nucleated cell counts were drawn from the amplification of reference gene primers. Using immunoSEQ multiplex PCR, the repertoire was profiled, and TCRdb retains in-frame clones only, with some absent. Clone size and the V and J calls come from that table; the DNA yielded D and trimming. The sample lists roughly 60,000 clones; 65% to 90% were seen once. Germline CDR1 and CDR2: SNHLY and FYNNEI. The CDR3 extends over 12 amino acids. The J segment lost 12 bases and the V segment lost 3 bases, leaving 7 bases of the junction unmatched. This chain links TRBV2 with TRBJ1-1; TRBD1 matches at 7 bases. This sequence was found in a man aged 40-50 years with acute or convalescent COVID-19. Sequenced sample: peripheral blood. In DNA, the CDR3 is TGTGCCAGCAGTGACTCAGGGGGTATTTCTTTCTTT. This codes for CASSDSGGISFF.